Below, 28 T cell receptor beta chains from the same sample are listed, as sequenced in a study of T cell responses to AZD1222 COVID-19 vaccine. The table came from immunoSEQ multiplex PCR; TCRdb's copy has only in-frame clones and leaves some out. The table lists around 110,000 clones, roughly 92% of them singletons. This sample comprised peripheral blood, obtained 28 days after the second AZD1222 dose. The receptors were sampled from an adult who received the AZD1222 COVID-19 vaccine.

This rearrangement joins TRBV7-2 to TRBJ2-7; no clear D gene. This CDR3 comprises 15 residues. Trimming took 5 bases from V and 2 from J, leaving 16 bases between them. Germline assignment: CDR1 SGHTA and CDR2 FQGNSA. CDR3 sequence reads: CASSALDWGPYEQYF. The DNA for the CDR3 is TGTGCCAGCAGCGCCCTTGACTGGGGTCCCTACGAGCAGTACTTC.

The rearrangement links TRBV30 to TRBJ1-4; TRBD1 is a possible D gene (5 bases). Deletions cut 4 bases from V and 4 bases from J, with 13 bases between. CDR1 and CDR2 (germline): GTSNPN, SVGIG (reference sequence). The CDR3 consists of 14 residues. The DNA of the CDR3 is TGTGCCTGGAACCCGACGGGGGATAATGAAAAACTGTTTTTT. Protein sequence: CAWNPTGDNEKLFF.

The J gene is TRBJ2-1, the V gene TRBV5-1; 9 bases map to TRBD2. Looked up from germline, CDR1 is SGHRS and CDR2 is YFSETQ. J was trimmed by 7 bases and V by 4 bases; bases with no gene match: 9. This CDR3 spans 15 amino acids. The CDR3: CASSRTSGSPNEQFF. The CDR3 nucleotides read TGCGCCAGCAGCCGTACTAGCGGGTCCCCTAATGAGCAGTTCTTC. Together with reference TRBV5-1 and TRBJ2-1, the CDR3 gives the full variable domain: KAGVTQTPRYLIKTRGQQVTLSCSPISGHRSVSWYQQTPGQGLQFLFEYFSETQRNKGNFPGRFSGRQFSNSRSEMNVSTLELGDSALYLCASSRTSGSPNEQFFGPGTRLTVL.

For the CDR3, the DNA is TGTGCCAGCAGCCAAGGCCTTCCAGGACTAGCTACCGGGGAGCTGTTTTTT. Translating it yields CASSQGLPGLATGELFF. The chain has TRBV3-1 (or the pseudogene TRBV3-2) and TRBJ2-2, with 8 positions matching TRBD2. CDR3 length: 17 amino acids. V lost 1 base to trimming and J lost 5 bases; unmatched junction nucleotides: 9. In germline, CDR1 is LGHDT, CDR2 YNNKEL (reference sequence).

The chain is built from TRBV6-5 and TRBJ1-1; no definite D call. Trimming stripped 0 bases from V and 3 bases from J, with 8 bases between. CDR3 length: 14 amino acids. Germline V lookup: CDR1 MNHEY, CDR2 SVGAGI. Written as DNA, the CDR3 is TGTGCCAGCAGTTACTCTCCAGGCTACACTGAAGCTTTCTTT. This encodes CASSYSPGYTEAFF.

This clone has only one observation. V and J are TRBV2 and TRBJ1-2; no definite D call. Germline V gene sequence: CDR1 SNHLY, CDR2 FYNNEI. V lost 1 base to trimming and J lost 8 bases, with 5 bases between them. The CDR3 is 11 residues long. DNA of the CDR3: TGTGCCAGCAGTGAAGTACTGGGCTACACCTTC. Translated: CASSEVLGYTF. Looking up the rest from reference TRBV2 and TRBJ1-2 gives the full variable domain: EPEVTQTPSHQVTQMGQEVILRCVPISNHLYFYWYRQILGQKVEFLVSFYNNEISEKSEIFDDQFSVERPDGSNFTLKIRSTKLEDSAMYFCASSEVLGYTFGSGTRLTVV.

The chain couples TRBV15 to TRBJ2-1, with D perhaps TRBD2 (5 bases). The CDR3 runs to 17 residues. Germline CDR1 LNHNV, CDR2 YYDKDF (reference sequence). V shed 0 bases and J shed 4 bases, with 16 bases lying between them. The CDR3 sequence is CATSRDNLGSLYNEQFF. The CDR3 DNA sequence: TGTGCCACCAGCAGAGATAATTTGGGGAGTTTGTACAATGAGCAGTTCTTC.

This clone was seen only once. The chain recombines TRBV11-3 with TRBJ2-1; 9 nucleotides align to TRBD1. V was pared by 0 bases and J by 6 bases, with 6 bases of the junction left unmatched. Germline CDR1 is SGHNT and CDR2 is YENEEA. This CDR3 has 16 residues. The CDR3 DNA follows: TGTGCCAGCAGCTTAGAGGGACAGGGAGGGACCAATGAGCAGTTCTTC. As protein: CASSLEGQGGTNEQFF.

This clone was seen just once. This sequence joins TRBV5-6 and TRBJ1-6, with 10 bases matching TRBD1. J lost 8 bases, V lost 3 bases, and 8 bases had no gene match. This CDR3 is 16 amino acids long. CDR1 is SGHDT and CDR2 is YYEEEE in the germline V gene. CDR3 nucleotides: TGTGCCAGCAGCTCGGACCGGGACAGGGGTGATTCACCCCTCCACTTT. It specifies CASSSDRDRGDSPLHF. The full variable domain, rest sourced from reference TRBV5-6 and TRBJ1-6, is DAGVTQSPTHLIKTRGQQVTLRCSPKSGHDTVSWYQQALGQGPQFIFQYYEEEERQRGNFPDRFSGHQFPNYSSELNVNALLLGDSALYLCASSSDRDRGDSPLHFGNGTRLTVT.

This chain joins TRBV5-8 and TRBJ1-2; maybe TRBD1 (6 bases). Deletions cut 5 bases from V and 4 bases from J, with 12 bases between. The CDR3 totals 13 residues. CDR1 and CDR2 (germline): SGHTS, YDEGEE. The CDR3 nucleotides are TGTGCCAGCAGTCGTCAGGGGTTCTATGGCTACACCTTC. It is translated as CASSRQGFYGYTF.

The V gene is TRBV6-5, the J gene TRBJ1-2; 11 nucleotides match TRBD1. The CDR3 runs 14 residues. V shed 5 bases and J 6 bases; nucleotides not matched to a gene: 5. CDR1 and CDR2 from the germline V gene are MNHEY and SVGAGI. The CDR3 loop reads CASSRLDRGHGYTF. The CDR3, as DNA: TGTGCCAGCAGTCGCCTGGACAGGGGGCATGGCTACACCTTC.

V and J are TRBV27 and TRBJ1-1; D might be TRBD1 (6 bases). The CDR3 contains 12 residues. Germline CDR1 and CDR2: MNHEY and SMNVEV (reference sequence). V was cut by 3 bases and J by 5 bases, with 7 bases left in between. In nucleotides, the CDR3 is TGTGCCAGCAGTTTTCAGGGGACTGAAGCTTTCTTT. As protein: CASSFQGTEAFF.

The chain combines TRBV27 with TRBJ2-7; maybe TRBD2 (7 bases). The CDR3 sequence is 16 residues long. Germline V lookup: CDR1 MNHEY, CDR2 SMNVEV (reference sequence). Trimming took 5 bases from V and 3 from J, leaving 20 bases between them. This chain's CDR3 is CASSVRGVDSRYEQYF. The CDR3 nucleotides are TGTGCCAGCAGTGTCCGGGGGGTGGACAGCCGCTACGAGCAGTACTTC.

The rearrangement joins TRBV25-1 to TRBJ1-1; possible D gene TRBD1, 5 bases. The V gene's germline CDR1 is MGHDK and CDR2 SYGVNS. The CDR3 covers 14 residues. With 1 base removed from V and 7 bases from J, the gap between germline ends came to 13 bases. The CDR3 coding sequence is TGTGCCAGCAGTGAATTTGACAGAACATTTGAAGCTTTCTTT. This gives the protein CASSEFDRTFEAFF.

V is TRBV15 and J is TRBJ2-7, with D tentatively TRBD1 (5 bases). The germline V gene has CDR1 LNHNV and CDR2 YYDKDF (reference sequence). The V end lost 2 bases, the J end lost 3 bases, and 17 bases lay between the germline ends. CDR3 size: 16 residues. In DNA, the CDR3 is TGTGCCACCAGCAGAAACCCCCTCGACAGAGACTACGAGCAGTACTTC. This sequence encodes CATSRNPLDRDYEQYF.

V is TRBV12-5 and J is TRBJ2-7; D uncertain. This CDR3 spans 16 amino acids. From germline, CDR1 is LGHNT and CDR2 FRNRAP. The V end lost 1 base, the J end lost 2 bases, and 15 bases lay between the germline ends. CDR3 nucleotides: TGTGCTAGTGGTTTGGAAATCACTTTAGAAACCTACGAGCAGTACTTC. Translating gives CASGLEITLETYEQYF.

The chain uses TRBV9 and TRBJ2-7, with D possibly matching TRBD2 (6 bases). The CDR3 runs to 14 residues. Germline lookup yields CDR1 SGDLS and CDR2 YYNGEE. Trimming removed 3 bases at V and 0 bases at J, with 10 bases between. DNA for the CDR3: TGTGCCAGCAGCGGTAGCGGAAGCTCCTACGAGCAGTACTTC. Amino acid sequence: CASSGSGSSYEQYF.

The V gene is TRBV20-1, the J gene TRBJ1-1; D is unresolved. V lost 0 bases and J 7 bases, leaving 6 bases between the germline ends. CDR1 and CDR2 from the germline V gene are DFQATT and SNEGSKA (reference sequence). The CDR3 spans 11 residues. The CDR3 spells CSARDYGEAFF. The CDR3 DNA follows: TGCAGTGCTAGAGATTACGGTGAAGCTTTCTTT.

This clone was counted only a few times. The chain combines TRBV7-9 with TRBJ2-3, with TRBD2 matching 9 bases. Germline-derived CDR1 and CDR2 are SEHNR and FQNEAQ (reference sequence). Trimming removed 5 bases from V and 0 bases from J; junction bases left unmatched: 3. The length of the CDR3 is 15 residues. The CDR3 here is CASSPGLASTDTQYF. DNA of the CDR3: TGTGCCAGCAGCCCGGGACTAGCTAGCACAGATACGCAGTATTTT.

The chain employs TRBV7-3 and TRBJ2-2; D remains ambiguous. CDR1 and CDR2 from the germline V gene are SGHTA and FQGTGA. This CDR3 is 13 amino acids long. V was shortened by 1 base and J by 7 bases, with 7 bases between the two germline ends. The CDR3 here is CASSLISSGELFF. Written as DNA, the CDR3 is TGTGCCAGCAGCTTAATCAGTAGCGGGGAGCTGTTTTTT.

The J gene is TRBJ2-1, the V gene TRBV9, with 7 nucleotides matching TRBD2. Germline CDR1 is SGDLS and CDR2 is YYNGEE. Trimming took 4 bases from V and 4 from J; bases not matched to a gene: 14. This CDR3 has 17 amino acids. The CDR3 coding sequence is TGTGCCAGCAGCCCGCCCGCGGGGGTAGCGGTATACAATGAGCAGTTCTTC. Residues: CASSPPAGVAVYNEQFF.

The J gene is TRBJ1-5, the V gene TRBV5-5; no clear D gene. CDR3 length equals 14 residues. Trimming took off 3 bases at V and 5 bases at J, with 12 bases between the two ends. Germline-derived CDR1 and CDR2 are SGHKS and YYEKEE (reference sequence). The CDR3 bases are TGTGCCAGCAGCTCTCAAAGTACCGATCAGCCCCAGCATTTT. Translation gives CASSSQSTDQPQHF. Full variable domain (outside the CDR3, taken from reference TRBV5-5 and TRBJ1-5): DAGVTQSPTHLIKTRGQQVTLRCSPISGHKSVSWYQQVLGQGPQFIFQYYEKEERGRGNFPDRFSARQFPNYSSELNVNALLLGDSALYLCASSSQSTDQPQHFGDGTRLSIL.

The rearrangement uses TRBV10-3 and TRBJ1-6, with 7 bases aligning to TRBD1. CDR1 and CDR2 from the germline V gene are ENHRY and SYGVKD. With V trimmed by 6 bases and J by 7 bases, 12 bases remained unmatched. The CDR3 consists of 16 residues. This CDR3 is CAISGLTRDSNSPLHF. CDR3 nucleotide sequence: TGTGCCATCAGCGGACTGACCCGGGACAGCAATTCACCCCTCCACTTT.

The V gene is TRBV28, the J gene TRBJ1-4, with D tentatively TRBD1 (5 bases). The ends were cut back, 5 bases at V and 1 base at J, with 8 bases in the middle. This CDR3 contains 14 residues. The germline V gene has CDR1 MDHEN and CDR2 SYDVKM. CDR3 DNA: TGTGCCAGCAGTAATCAGGGAACTAATGAAAAACTGTTTTTT. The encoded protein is CASSNQGTNEKLFF. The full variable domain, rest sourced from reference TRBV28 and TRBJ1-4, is DVKVTQSSRYLVKRTGEKVFLECVQDMDHENMFWYRQDPGLGLRLIYFSYDVKMKEKGDIPEGYSVSREKKERFSLILESASTNQTSMYLCASSNQGTNEKLFFGSGTQLSVL.

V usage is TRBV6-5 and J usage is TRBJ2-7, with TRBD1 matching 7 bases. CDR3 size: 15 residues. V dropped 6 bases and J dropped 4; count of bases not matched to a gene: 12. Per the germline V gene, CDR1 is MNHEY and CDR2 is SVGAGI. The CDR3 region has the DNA TGTGCCAGCAGCCGATTAAGGGGGCTTGAGTACGAGCAGTACTTC. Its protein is CASSRLRGLEYEQYF.

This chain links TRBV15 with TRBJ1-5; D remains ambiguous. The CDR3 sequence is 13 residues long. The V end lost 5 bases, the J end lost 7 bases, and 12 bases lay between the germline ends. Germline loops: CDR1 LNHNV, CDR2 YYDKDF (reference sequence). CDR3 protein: CATSSFEGQPQHF. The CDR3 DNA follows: TGTGCCACCAGCTCCTTCGAAGGGCAGCCCCAGCATTTT.

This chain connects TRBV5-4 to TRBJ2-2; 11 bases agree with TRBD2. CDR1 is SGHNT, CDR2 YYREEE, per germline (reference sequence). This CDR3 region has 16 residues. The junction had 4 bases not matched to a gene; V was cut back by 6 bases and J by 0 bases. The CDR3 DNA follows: TGTGCCAGCAAACGACTAGCGGGGACGAACACCGGGGAGCTGTTTTTT. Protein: CASKRLAGTNTGELFF.

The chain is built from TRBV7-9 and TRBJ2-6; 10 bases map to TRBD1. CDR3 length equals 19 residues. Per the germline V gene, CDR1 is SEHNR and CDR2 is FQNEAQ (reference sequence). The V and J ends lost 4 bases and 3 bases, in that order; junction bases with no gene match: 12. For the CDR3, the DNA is TGTGCCAGCAGCTCAGGTTGGGGACAGGGGAAGAGTGGGGCCAACGTCCTGACTTTC. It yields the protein CASSSGWGQGKSGANVLTF. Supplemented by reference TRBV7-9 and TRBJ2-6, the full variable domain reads DTGVSQNPRHKITKRGQNVTFRCDPISEHNRLYWYRQTLGQGPEFLTYFQNEAQLEKSRLLSDRFSAERPKGSFSTLEIQRTEQGDSAMYLCASSSGWGQGKSGANVLTFGAGSRLTVL.